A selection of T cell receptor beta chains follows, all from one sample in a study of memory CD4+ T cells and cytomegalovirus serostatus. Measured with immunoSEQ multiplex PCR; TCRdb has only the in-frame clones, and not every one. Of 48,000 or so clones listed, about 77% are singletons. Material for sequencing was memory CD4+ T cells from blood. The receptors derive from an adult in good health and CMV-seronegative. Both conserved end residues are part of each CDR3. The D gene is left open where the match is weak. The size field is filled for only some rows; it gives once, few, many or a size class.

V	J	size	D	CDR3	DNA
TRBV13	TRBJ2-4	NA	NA	CASSRTGTHKNIQYF	TGTGCCAGCAGCCGAACCGGGACTCATAAAAACATTCAGTACTTC
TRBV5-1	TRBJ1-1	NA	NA	CASSLPGQPNTEAFF	TGCGCCAGCAGCTTACCCGGACAGCCGAACACTGAAGCTTTCTTT
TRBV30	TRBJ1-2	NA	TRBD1	CAWSDGTGPNYGYTF	TGTGCCTGGAGTGATGGGACAGGGCCTAACTATGGCTACACCTTC
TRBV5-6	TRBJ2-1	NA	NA	CASSLRRSTAYNEQFF	TGTGCCAGCAGCTTGAGACGGTCAACTGCCTACAATGAGCAGTTCTTC
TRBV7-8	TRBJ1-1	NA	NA	CASSLGPTRGGTEAFF	TGTGCCAGCAGCTTAGGCCCAACCCGGGGAGGTACTGAAGCTTTCTTT
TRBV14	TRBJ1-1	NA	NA	CASSQGRRNTEAFF	TGTGCCAGCAGCCAAGGGCGGAGGAACACTGAAGCTTTCTTT
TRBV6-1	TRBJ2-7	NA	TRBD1	CASSEAGTGSYEQYF	TGTGCCAGCAGTGAAGCGGGGACAGGGTCGTATGAGCAGTACTTC
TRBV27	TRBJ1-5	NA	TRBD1	CASSFSQGPNQPQHF	TGTGCCAGCAGTTTCTCACAGGGGCCTAATCAGCCCCAGCATTTT
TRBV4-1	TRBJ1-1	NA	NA	CASSQVDMGMVNTEAFF	TGCGCCAGCAGCCAAGTTGACATGGGCATGGTGAACACTGAAGCTTTCTTT
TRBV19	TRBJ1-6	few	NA	CASRRYADLVGSPLHF	TGTGCCAGTAGGAGGTACGCGGACCTTGTAGGGTCACCCCTCCACTTT
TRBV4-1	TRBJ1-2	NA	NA	CASSHRTEGYTF	TGCGCCAGCAGCCACCGGACGGAAGGCTACACCTTC
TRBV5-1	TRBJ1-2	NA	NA	CASSLHSRQGYGYTF	TGCGCCAGCAGCTTACACTCCAGGCAGGGCTATGGCTACACCTTC
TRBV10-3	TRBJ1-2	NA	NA	CAPLGRNGYTF	TGTGCCCCGCTAGGACGGAATGGCTACACCTTC
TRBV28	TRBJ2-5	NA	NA	CASTQVGAQETQYF	TGTGCCAGCACCCAAGTGGGCGCCCAAGAGACCCAGTACTTC
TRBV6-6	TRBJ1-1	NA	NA	CASSYSDNKGAFF	TGTGCCAGCAGTTACTCGGACAATAAAGGAGCTTTCTTT
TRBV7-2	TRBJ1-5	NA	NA	CASSLGAGPDNQPQHF	TGTGCCAGCAGCTTAGGTGCAGGGCCTGACAATCAGCCCCAGCATTTT
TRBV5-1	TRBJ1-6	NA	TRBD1	CASSLTGGASNSPLHF	TGCGCCAGCAGCTTGACAGGGGGCGCGTCCAATTCACCCCTCCACTTT
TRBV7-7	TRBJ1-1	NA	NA	CASSESRGTEAFF	TGTGCCAGCAGCGAGTCAAGAGGCACTGAAGCTTTCTTT
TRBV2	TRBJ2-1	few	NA	CASTSVYEQFF	TGTGCCAGCACTTCCGTCTATGAGCAGTTCTTC
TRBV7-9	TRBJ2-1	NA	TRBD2	CASTEAAGGPGEQFF	TGTGCCAGCACCGAAGCGGCGGGAGGACCGGGTGAGCAGTTCTTC
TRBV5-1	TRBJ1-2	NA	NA	CASSPSSIGQTSYGYTF	TGCGCCAGCAGCCCTAGCTCCATTGGACAGACCAGCTATGGCTACACCTTC
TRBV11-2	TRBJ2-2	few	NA	CASSRRGAQNTGELFF	TGTGCCAGCAGCCGGAGGGGGGCTCAGAACACCGGGGAGCTGTTTTTT
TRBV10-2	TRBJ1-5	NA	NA	CASRSQGENQPQHF	TGCGCCAGCAGGTCACAGGGCGAAAATCAGCCCCAGCATTTT
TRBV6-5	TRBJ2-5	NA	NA	CASSFQETQYF	TGTGCCAGCAGTTTCCAAGAGACCCAGTACTTC
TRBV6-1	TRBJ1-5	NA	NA	CASSGWGGEGDNQPQHF	TGTGCCAGCAGTGGTTGGGGGGGCGAGGGGGATAATCAGCCCCAGCATTTT
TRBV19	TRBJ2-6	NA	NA	CASSIERGAGANVLTF	TGTGCCAGTAGTATAGAGCGCGGGGCTGGGGCCAACGTCCTGACTTTC
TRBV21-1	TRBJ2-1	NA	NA	CASSGNSWDSSYNEQFF	TGTGCCAGCAGCGGAAATTCGTGGGACAGTTCCTACAATGAGCAGTTCTTC
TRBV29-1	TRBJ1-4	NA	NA	CSVQVQRDTNEKLFF	TGCAGCGTTCAGGTGCAGCGGGACACTAATGAAAAACTGTTTTTT
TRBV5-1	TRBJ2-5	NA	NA	CASSLAGPMETQYF	TGCGCCAGCAGCTTAGCAGGGCCCATGGAGACCCAGTACTTC
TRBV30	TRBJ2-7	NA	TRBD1	CAWSVGQGVYEQYF	TGTGCCTGGAGTGTAGGACAGGGGGTCTACGAGCAGTACTTC
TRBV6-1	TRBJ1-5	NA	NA	CASSFTGRNQPQHF	TGTGCCAGCAGTTTCACCGGGAGAAATCAGCCCCAGCATTTT
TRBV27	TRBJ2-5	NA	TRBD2	CASRGTSIPKETQYF	TGTGCCAGCAGGGGGACTAGCATTCCCAAAGAGACCCAGTACTTC
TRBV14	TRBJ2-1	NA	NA	CASSQDQAVGRSYNEQFF	TGTGCCAGCAGCCAAGATCAGGCAGTAGGACGTTCCTACAATGAGCAGTTCTTC
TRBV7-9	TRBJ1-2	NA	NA	CASSQGYGYTF	TGTGCCAGCAGCCAAGGCTATGGCTACACCTTC
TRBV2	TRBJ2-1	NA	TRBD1	CASGPGQGSYNEQFF	TGTGCCAGCGGGCCTGGACAGGGCTCCTACAATGAGCAGTTCTTC
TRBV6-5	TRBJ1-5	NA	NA	CASRLTGPSNQPQHF	TGTGCCAGCAGGCTAACAGGGCCTAGCAATCAGCCCCAGCATTTT
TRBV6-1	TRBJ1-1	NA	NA	CASRFATEAFF	TGTGCCAGCAGATTCGCCACTGAAGCTTTCTTT
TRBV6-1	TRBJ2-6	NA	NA	CASRTSGANVLTF	TGTGCCAGCCGAACCTCTGGGGCCAACGTCCTGACTTTC
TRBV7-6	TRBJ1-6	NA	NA	CASSREAGATSPLHF	TGTGCCAGCAGCCGGGAGGCAGGGGCTACTTCACCCCTCCACTTT
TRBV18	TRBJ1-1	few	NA	CASSPPGANTEAFF	TGTGCCAGCTCACCACCGGGGGCGAACACTGAAGCTTTCTTT